This entry lists 24 T cell receptor beta chains sequenced from one sample in a study of T cell responses to AZD1222 COVID-19 vaccine. Sequencing used immunoSEQ multiplex PCR; TCRdb keeps in-frame clones, though not all of them. Of over 140,000 clones in the sample, just under 95% were seen once. The sequencing here drew on peripheral blood, taken on day 0 of AZD1222 vaccination. These receptors originate from an adult in good health.

The chain recombines TRBV6-2 or TRBV6-3 with TRBJ2-7; D gene uncertain. Germline-derived CDR1 and CDR2 are MNHEY and SVGEGT. V lost 6 bases, J lost 3 bases, and 12 bases lay in between. This CDR3 has 13 amino acids. This chain's CDR3 is CASSLLFNYEQYF. In nucleotides, the CDR3 is TGTGCCAGCAGCTTGCTTTTCAACTACGAGCAGTACTTC.

J is TRBJ1-3 and V is TRBV28; no firm D call. The CDR3 runs 14 residues. From germline, CDR1 is MDHEN and CDR2 SYDVKM. Trimming stripped 6 bases from V and 6 bases from J, with 15 bases between. The chain's CDR3 is CASSAERVINTIYF. DNA for the CDR3: TGTGCCAGCAGCGCAGAGAGGGTGATAAACACCATATATTTT.

The chain links TRBV7-2 to TRBJ1-3; TRBD1 might be the D (5 bases). V was clipped by 3 bases and J by 0 bases, with 12 bases between them. The CDR3 is made up of 16 amino acids. Germline V gene sequence: CDR1 SGHTA, CDR2 FQGNSA. The CDR3 here is CASSFFDSSSGNTIYF. The CDR3 DNA sequence: TGTGCCAGCAGCTTCTTCGACAGTAGCTCTGGAAACACCATATATTTT.

The chain is built from TRBV4-2 and TRBJ1-1; D is undetermined. Per the germline V gene, CDR1 is LGHNA and CDR2 is YNFKEQ. Between the trimmed V and J ends, which lost 6 bases and 12 bases, there was a span of 23 bases. The length of the CDR3 is 14 residues. The DNA of the CDR3 is TGTGCCAGCAGGGCCGGATCCCCGGTCCTGGGTACTTTCTTT. As protein: CASRAGSPVLGTFF.

The chain has TRBV5-5 and TRBJ2-3; no definite D call. Germline CDR1 and CDR2: SGHKS and YYEKEE (reference sequence). This CDR3 comprises 14 residues. V was shortened by 4 bases and J by 0 bases, with 9 bases between the two germline ends. The CDR3 DNA reads TGTGCCAGCAGCCCCTTGAGAAGCACAGATACGCAGTATTTT. It encodes CASSPLRSTDTQYF.

This clone has only one observation. The chain uses TRBV5-4 and TRBJ1-4; D might be TRBD1 (5 bases). The V gene's germline CDR1 is SGHNT and CDR2 YYREEE (reference sequence). Trimming removed 4 bases from V and 2 bases from J, with 15 bases in between. This CDR3 spans 16 amino acids. CDR3 sequence: CASSPSAGATNEKLFF. The CDR3 coding sequence is TGTGCCAGCAGCCCCTCGGCCGGGGCCACTAATGAAAAACTGTTTTTT.

The chain recombines TRBV15 with TRBJ2-1; D may correspond to TRBD1 or TRBD2 (5 bases each). This CDR3 has 15 residues. Deletions cut 0 bases from V and 4 bases from J, with 10 bases between. The germline gives CDR1 LNHNV, CDR2 YYDKDF (reference sequence). The CDR3: CATSRERGVYNEQFF. The CDR3 nucleotides are TGTGCCACCAGCAGAGAGAGAGGGGTGTACAATGAGCAGTTCTTC. Full variable domain (outside the CDR3, taken from reference TRBV15 and TRBJ2-1): DAMVIQNPRYQVTQFGKPVTLSCSQTLNHNVMYWYQQKSSQAPKLLFHYYDKDFNNEADTPDNFQSRRPNTSFCFLDIRSPGLGDTAMYLCATSRERGVYNEQFFGPGTRLTVL.

This chain's CDR3 is CASNPPLGQSLNTEAFF. The DNA for the CDR3 is TGTGCCAGCAACCCACCTCTCGGACAGAGCTTGAACACTGAAGCTTTCTTT. The genes are TRBV5-6 and TRBJ1-1, with D perhaps TRBD1 (6 bases). The germline gives CDR1 SGHDT, CDR2 YYEEEE. V shed 6 bases and J shed 0 bases, with 21 bases lying between them. This CDR3 has 17 amino acids.

The chain is built from TRBV16 and TRBJ1-4; D is uncertain. CDR3 length: 12 residues. Per germline, CDR1 KGHSY and CDR2 FQNENV. With 5 bases removed from V and 7 bases from J, the gap between germline ends came to 8 bases. CDR3 DNA: TGTGCCAGCAGCGGAGGAGTTGAAAAACTGTTTTTT. Protein product: CASSGGVEKLFF.

The chain recombines TRBV29-1 with TRBJ2-7, with TRBD1 identical over 9 bases. The CDR3 is 12 residues long. The germline V gene has CDR1 SQVTM and CDR2 ANQGSEA. V lost 7 bases and J lost 2; bases outside the gene matches: 3. CDR3 amino acids: CSGTGETYEQYF. The CDR3 DNA sequence: TGCAGCGGGACAGGGGAAACCTACGAGCAGTACTTC.

The chain is built from TRBV5-4 and TRBJ1-2, with 9 positions matching TRBD1. Germline values: CDR1 SGHNT, CDR2 YYREEE (reference sequence). The CDR3 length is 13 residues. V dropped 4 bases and J dropped 4; count of bases not matched to a gene: 2. CDR3 in amino acids: CASSPGQGYGYTF. The CDR3 bases are TGTGCCAGCAGCCCGGGACAGGGCTATGGCTACACCTTC. The full variable domain, rest sourced from reference TRBV5-4 and TRBJ1-2, is ETGVTQSPTHLIKTRGQQVTLRCSSQSGHNTVSWYQQALGQGPQFIFQYYREEENGRGNFPPRFSGLQFPNYSSELNVNALELDDSALYLCASSPGQGYGYTFGSGTRLTVV.

The V and J genes are TRBV28 and TRBJ2-7; D is possibly TRBD1 (5 bases). Germline lookup yields CDR1 MDHEN and CDR2 SYDVKM. The CDR3 has 15 residues. Trimming stripped 5 bases from V and 3 bases from J, with 17 bases between. The chain's CDR3 is CASSPRGRAVYEQYF. Written as DNA, the CDR3 is TGTGCCAGCAGTCCCCGTGGCAGGGCAGTCTACGAGCAGTACTTC.

The chain combines TRBV9 with TRBJ1-2; tentative D call: TRBD1 (6 bases). The V end lost 4 bases, the J end lost 4 bases, and 11 bases lay between the germline ends. Per germline, CDR1 SGDLS and CDR2 YYNGEE. The CDR3 covers 13 residues. The chain's CDR3 is CASSSGQGYGYTF. CDR3 bases: TGTGCCAGCAGCTCGGGACAAGGCTATGGCTACACCTTC. The full variable domain, its missing parts supplied by reference TRBV9 and TRBJ1-2, is DSGVTQTPKHLITATGQRVTLRCSPRSGDLSVYWYQQSLDQGLQFLIQYYNGEERAKGNILERFSAQQFPDLHSELNLSSLELGDSALYFCASSSGQGYGYTFGSGTRLTVV.

The chain uses TRBV12-3 or TRBV12-4 and TRBJ2-3; D gene ambiguous. The length of the CDR3 is 13 residues. Trimming shortened V by 2 bases and J by 2 bases, and 5 bases separated the two germline ends. The CDR3 coding sequence is TGTGCCAGCAGTTTAAGGCCCACAGATACGCAGTATTTT. This encodes CASSLRPTDTQYF.

V usage is TRBV9 and J usage is TRBJ2-1, with D unresolved. CDR3 length equals 12 residues. CDR1 is SGDLS and CDR2 is YYNGEE in the germline V gene. V lost 0 bases to trimming and J lost 9 bases, with 7 bases between them. The CDR3 sequence: CASSVGGSEQFF. In DNA, the CDR3 is TGTGCCAGCAGCGTAGGGGGAAGTGAGCAGTTCTTC.

This rearrangement joins TRBV28 to TRBJ2-2; weak D call: TRBD2 (6 bases). Trimming removed 7 bases from V and 3 bases from J, with 15 bases in between. Germline V CDR1 and CDR2: MDHEN, SYDVKM. There are 15 residues in the CDR3. CDR3 residues: CASTFSGKDTGELFF. CDR3 DNA: TGTGCCAGCACCTTTAGCGGAAAGGACACCGGGGAGCTGTTTTTT.

The chain links TRBV20-1 to TRBJ1-1; D unclear. The ends were cut back, 3 bases at V and 3 bases at J, with 11 bases in the middle. CDR1 is DFQATT, CDR2 SNEGSKA, per germline (reference sequence). The length of the CDR3 is 13 residues. CDR3 DNA sequence: TGCAGTGCTAGTGAGGGAGGGTACACTGAAGCTTTCTTT. The encoded protein is CSASEGGYTEAFF.

The chain links TRBV5-1 to TRBJ1-1; a possible D gene is TRBD1 (5 bases). CDR3 length: 16 amino acids. CDR1 and CDR2 from the germline V gene are SGHRS and YFSETQ. Trimming stripped 0 bases from V and 0 bases from J, with 12 bases between. The CDR3 loop is CASSLDSGGMNTEAFF. CDR3 bases: TGCGCCAGCAGCTTGGATTCGGGGGGGATGAACACTGAAGCTTTCTTT.

CDR3 nucleotides: TGTGCCAGCCAAAAGCAGGTTTTGGGGGAAAAACTGTTTTTT. Amino acids: CASQKQVLGEKLFF. This chain uses TRBV21-1 with TRBJ1-4. TRBV21-1 constitutes a pseudogene. CDR3 length equals 14 residues.

V gene TRBV25-1 combines with J gene TRBJ2-7; possible D gene TRBD1, 6 bases. CDR1 MGHDK and CDR2 SYGVNS come from the germline V gene. The CDR3 length is 18 residues. V shed 2 bases and J shed 4 bases, with 24 bases lying between them. The CDR3 loop reads CASSEPPSQAGATYEQYF. The CDR3 DNA reads as TGTGCCAGCAGTGAACCGCCCTCTCAGGCAGGGGCGACTTACGAGCAGTACTTC.

This clone was seen only once. The J gene is TRBJ1-2, the V gene TRBV14; no clear D. The V end lost 2 bases, the J end lost 6 bases, and 13 bases lay between the germline ends. The CDR3 is 14 residues long. Looked up from germline, CDR1 is SGHDN and CDR2 is FVKESK. CDR3 in amino acids: CASSQSLSLHGYTF. The CDR3 DNA follows: TGTGCCAGCAGCCAATCTTTATCGCTCCATGGCTACACCTTC.

There are a few counts of this clone. Other DNA sequences from this sample encode an identical CDR3 as well. The rearrangement links TRBV11-2 to TRBJ2-2, with 10 bases that match TRBD2. Losses at the gene ends were 1 base for V and 4 bases for J; bases not matched to a gene: 0. The CDR3 extends over 15 amino acids. Germline V gene sequence: CDR1 SGHAT, CDR2 FQNNGV. The CDR3 is CASSLGLAGTGELFF. As DNA, the CDR3 is TGTGCCAGCAGCTTAGGACTAGCGGGCACCGGGGAGCTGTTTTTT. The full variable domain, with the rest looked up from reference TRBV11-2 and TRBJ2-2, is EAGVAQSPRYKIIEKRQSVAFWCNPISGHATLYWYQQILGQGPKLLIQFQNNGVVDDSQLPKDRFSAERLKGVDSTLKIQPAKLEDSAVYLCASSLGLAGTGELFFGEGSRLTVL.

The CDR3 loop reads CASSLTGYVDTGELFF. The CDR3 bases are TGTGCCAGCAGCTTAACGGGGTACGTGGACACCGGGGAGCTGTTTTTT. V gene TRBV11-1 combines with J gene TRBJ2-2, with a possible D match to TRBD2 (5 bases). Per germline, CDR1 SGHAT and CDR2 FQDESV (reference sequence). Between the trimmed V and J ends, which lost 2 bases and 3 bases, there was a span of 13 bases. This CDR3 contains 16 residues.

DNA for the CDR3: TGTGCCAGTACCCCCGGGACAGTTATCAATGAGCAGTTCTTC. It is translated as CASTPGTVINEQFF. The chain employs TRBV19 and TRBJ2-1; 7 bases line up with TRBD1. The V gene end was trimmed by 7 bases and the J gene end by 6 bases; junction bases not matched to a gene: 9. Looked up from germline, CDR1 is LNHDA and CDR2 is SQIVND (reference sequence). The CDR3 has 14 residues.